The present T cell receptor (beta chain) was sequenced within a study of blood T cell repertoires in COVID-19. Clones were read by immunoSEQ multiplex PCR, and TCRdb kept only the in-frame ones, dropping some. The sample includes approximately 140,000 clones, around four fifths seen only once; the top ten take 35% to 45%. Trimming left V 2 bases short and J 6 bases short, with 7 bases between. Looked up from germline, CDR1 is KGHSH and CDR2 is LQKENI. This CDR3 is 13 amino acids long. The source is a human donor in a cohort sampled during active COVID-19. The sample taken for sequencing was peripheral blood. This chain joins TRBV18 and TRBJ1-4; D unresolved. The CDR3 region has the DNA TGTGCCAGCTCACCAAATCTTGATGAAAAACTGTTTTTT. It specifies CASSPNLDEKLFF.